The sample holds one count of the clone carrying this T cell receptor (beta chain). The method was immunoSEQ multiplex PCR; TCRdb's version includes in-frame clones alone and lacks a portion of them. Of 2 million to 2.5 million clones in the sample, 93% were seen once. There are 14 residues in the CDR3. In germline, CDR1 is SGHVS, CDR2 FQNEAQ. With 7 bases removed from V and 0 bases from J, the gap between germline ends came to 12 bases. The data stem from a study of shared clonotypes between healthy human individuals. Sequences were obtained from naive CD4+ T cells from PBMCs. As for subset: CD45RA+ positively selected. The clonotype originates from a young man in good health. Some clones in this sample may be carry-over from other donors' samples. The chain is built from TRBV7-8 and TRBJ1-1; D call uncertain. The CDR3 bases are TGTGCCAGCACCTTCGACGGCCTGAACACTGAAGCTTTCTTT. It yields the protein CASTFDGLNTEAFF.